This T cell receptor beta chain was identified during a study of blood T cell repertoires in COVID-19. The CDR3 contains 17 residues. Germline trimming cut 0 bases from V and 6 bases from J; bases unmatched to any gene: 10. The germline V gene encodes CDR1 LGHNA and CDR2 YNFKEQ. Profiling relied on immunoSEQ multiplex PCR, and the TCRdb table lists in-frame clones only, not all of them. The sample contains over 120,000 clones, nearly 85% of which appear only once. This clonotype was sampled from a human donor in a cohort sampled during active COVID-19. The sequencing input was peripheral blood. The V and J genes are TRBV4-2 and TRBJ2-2, with 7 bases that match TRBD2. The CDR3 loop reads CASSQDLADLTAGELFF. The CDR3 DNA reads TGTGCCAGCAGCCAAGATCTAGCGGATTTAACAGCCGGGGAGCTGTTTTTT.